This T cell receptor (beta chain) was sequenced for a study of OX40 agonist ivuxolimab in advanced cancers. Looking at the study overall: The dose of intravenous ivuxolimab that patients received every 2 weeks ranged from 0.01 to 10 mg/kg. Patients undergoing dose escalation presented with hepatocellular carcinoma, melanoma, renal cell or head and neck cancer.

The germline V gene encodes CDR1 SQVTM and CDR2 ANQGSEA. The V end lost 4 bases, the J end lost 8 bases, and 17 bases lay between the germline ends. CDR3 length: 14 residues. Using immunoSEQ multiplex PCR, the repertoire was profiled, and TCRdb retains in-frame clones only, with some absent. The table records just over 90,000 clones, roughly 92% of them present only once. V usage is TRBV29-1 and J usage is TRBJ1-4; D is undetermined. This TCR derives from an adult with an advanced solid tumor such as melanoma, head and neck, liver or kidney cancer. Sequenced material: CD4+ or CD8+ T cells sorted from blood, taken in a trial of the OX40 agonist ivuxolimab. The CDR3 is CSVAGGGLGEKLFF. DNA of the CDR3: TGCAGCGTTGCCGGTGGAGGGCTAGGCGAAAAACTGTTTTTT.